This TCR beta chain was captured in a study of blood T cells in healthy people across ages. Losses at the gene ends were 6 bases for V and 0 bases for J; bases not matched to a gene: 5. Germline V gene data show CDR1 as SGHTA and CDR2 as FQGNSA. The CDR3 has 14 amino acids. The people who gave samples were healthy Caucasians from Russia, aged about 6 to 100. Study-wide results and limits: As age increased, TCR beta diversity per million T cells fell in a roughly linear fashion. In long-lived donors, naive CD4+ cell counts and diversity exceeded those of aged donors.

This clonotype was found many times. As yet, its antigen is unknown. The use of a sample-barcoded 5' primer and a J-beta primer mix characterized a second PCR of about 7 to 12 cycles. Each cDNA molecule was tagged by a template-switch adaptor with 12 random nucleotides. TCRdb re-derived calls from the 5' RACE reads in MiXCR, one entry per CDR3 protein. The top ten clones hold about a sixth of a sample with around 670,000 distinct CDR3 sequences, about 28% of them seen once. Sequenced: blood. The receptor's source is a woman older than 75 in good health. The chain uses TRBV7-2 and TRBJ2-7; TRBD1 agrees at 7 bases. The CDR3 spells CASRPGQSSYEQYF. The CDR3, as DNA: TGTGCCAGCAGGCCGGGACAGAGCTCCTACGAGCAGTACTTC.